These T cell receptor beta chains were read from a single sample in a study of identical twins. A single record per CDR3 protein comes from TCRdb applying MiXCR to the 5' RACE reads. The sample yields 350,000 or so distinct CDR3 sequences, around 9% seen once. Sequenced sample: naive T cells sorted from blood. These receptors were taken from a woman in her forties or fifties in good health. Each CDR3 is given with its conserved first and last residue. The D gene is left open where the match is weak. Some rows have no size entry. The others give once, few or many, or a class for an expanded clone.

v_call,clone_size,j_call,d_call,cdr3_nt,cdr3_aa
TRBV10-3,few,TRBJ2-5,-,TGTGCCATCAGTTCAACAGAGACCCAGTACTTC,CAISSTETQYF
TRBV12-3/TRBV12-4,many,TRBJ1-1,-,TGTGCCAGCAGTTTAAGGGCCAATTTCCGGTTT,CASSLRANFRF
TRBV5-1,-,TRBJ2-7,-,TGCGCCAGCGGCTTGGGTCTAGGAGCGGGTCGAAGCTCCTACGAGCAGTACTTC,CASGLGLGAGRSSYEQYF
TRBV5-1,few,TRBJ2-1,-,TGCGCCAGCAACACGGTGGGGAATGAGCAGTTCTTC,CASNTVGNEQFF
TRBV3-1,many,TRBJ1-4,-,TGTGCCAGCAGCCAAGGAGGAAGGGGAGCTAATGAAAAACTGTTTTTT,CASSQGGRGANEKLFF
TRBV4-2,-,TRBJ1-1,-,TGTGCCAGCAGCCGTCTCGGGGGAGCTGAAGCTTTCTTT,CASSRLGGAEAFF
TRBV12-3/TRBV12-4,few,TRBJ1-2,TRBD1,TGTGCCAGCAGTTTCGGGACAGGGTTTGGCTACACCTTC,CASSFGTGFGYTF
TRBV10-3,-,TRBJ2-1,TRBD2,TGTGCCATCAGGCTAGCGGGGTCGGACAATGAGCAGTTCTTC,CAIRLAGSDNEQFF
TRBV10-3,many,TRBJ1-1,-,TGTGCCACCGAGCTAGGGGGGAGAGGAACTGAAGCTTTCTTT,CATELGGRGTEAFF
TRBV7-9,many,TRBJ2-7,TRBD1,TGTGCCAGCAGCCTTCACAGGGGGAGCTACGAGCAGTACTTC,CASSLHRGSYEQYF
TRBV12-3/TRBV12-4,few,TRBJ2-7,-,TGTGCCAGCAGTCCAGCAAAGAAGCCCGAGCAGTACTTC,CASSPAKKPEQYF
TRBV28,-,TRBJ2-7,-,TGTGCCAGCAGTTTGCCCAGGGTCGGGGAGCAGTACTTC,CASSLPRVGEQYF
TRBV9,few,TRBJ1-2,-,TGTGCCAGCAGCGTTCAAGGGGGTAACTATGGCTACACCTTC,CASSVQGGNYGYTF
TRBV3-1,-,TRBJ2-7,TRBD2,TGTGCCAGCAGCCAAGATTATGGACTAGCGGACTACTCCTACGAGCAGTACTTC,CASSQDYGLADYSYEQYF
TRBV6-4,many,TRBJ2-1,-,TGTGCCAGCAGTGACTCAATTAGAGGCAATGAGCAGTTCTTC,CASSDSIRGNEQFF
TRBV29-1,few,TRBJ1-1,-,TGCAGCGTTGAACCCCCCCAGCCTGAAGCTTTCTTT,CSVEPPQPEAFF
TRBV12-3/TRBV12-4,few,TRBJ1-4,TRBD1,TGTGCCAGCAGTTCCTCCGGGACAGGGAGAACGGAAAAACTGTTTTTT,CASSSSGTGRTEKLFF
TRBV24-1,few,TRBJ2-5,-,TGTGCCACCAGTGAACAGGGAACGAGGGAGACCCAGTACTTC,CATSEQGTRETQYF
TRBV4-2,few,TRBJ2-7,-,TGTGCCAGCAGCTCTCAACAGGGCCCCACCTACGAGCAGTACTTC,CASSSQQGPTYEQYF
TRBV3-1,few,TRBJ2-5,-,TGTGCCAGCAGCCAAGAAATCAGCGAGTGGGCGACCCAGTACTTC,CASSQEISEWATQYF
TRBV30,-,TRBJ2-3,-,TGTGCCTGGAGTGAGGGCGCAGATACGCAGTATTTT,CAWSEGADTQYF
TRBV7-9,-,TRBJ2-7,-,TGTGCCAGCAGCTTAGAAGTAGCAACCGAGCAGTACTTC,CASSLEVATEQYF
TRBV20-1,many,TRBJ2-7,TRBD2,TGCAGTGCTAGAGATATCCGGGGTAGCGGGCCCTACGAGCAGTACTTC,CSARDIRGSGPYEQYF
TRBV6-4,-,TRBJ1-2,-,TGTGCCAGCAGTGTACGGGTTGGTTTGAGCTATGGCTACACCTTC,CASSVRVGLSYGYTF
TRBV5-1,-,TRBJ2-4,TRBD1,TGCGCCAGCAGCTCGACAGGGGGTGGAAACATTCAGTACTTC,CASSSTGGGNIQYF
TRBV20-1,few,TRBJ1-2,-,TGCAGTGCTAGAGATAGGAGGGATGGCTACACCTTC,CSARDRRDGYTF
TRBV11-3,few,TRBJ2-2,-,TGTGCCAGCAGCTTCAACATGGACACCGGGGAGCTGTTTTTT,CASSFNMDTGELFF
TRBV5-1,many,TRBJ2-1,TRBD2,TGCGCCAGCAGCGTCGGACTAGCTCTGGTCGATGAGCAGTTCTTC,CASSVGLALVDEQFF
TRBV6-5,-,TRBJ1-1,-,TGTGCCAGCAGTTTTTCGGGGGGAAAGTACACTGAAGCTTTCTTT,CASSFSGGKYTEAFF
TRBV20-1,-,TRBJ2-3,-,TGCAGTGCTAACCGGGGAGTCTTAGATACGCAGTATTTT,CSANRGVLDTQYF
TRBV11-3,few,TRBJ2-2,-,TGTGCCAGCAGCTGGCGCACCGGGGAGCTGTTTTTT,CASSWRTGELFF
TRBV6-2/TRBV6-3,few,TRBJ1-2,-,TGTGCCAGCCAGGAACTCTATGGCTACACCTTC,CASQELYGYTF
TRBV6-1,few,TRBJ1-1,-,TGTGCCAGCAGTGAACGGGCGCACCTTGAAGCTTTCTTT,CASSERAHLEAFF
TRBV5-1,many,TRBJ2-3,-,TGCGCCAGCAGCTTGGCCAGGGCACGGGCAGATACGCAGTATTTT,CASSLARARADTQYF
TRBV9,few,TRBJ2-7,-,TGTGCCAGCAGCGCCCACGGGAGCTCCTACGAGCAGTACTTC,CASSAHGSSYEQYF
TRBV12-3/TRBV12-4,few,TRBJ2-3,TRBD2,TGTGCCAGCAGTTTCGCTAGCGGAGCCCCAACAGATACGCAGTATTTT,CASSFASGAPTDTQYF
TRBV12-3/TRBV12-4,few,TRBJ2-5,-,TGTGCCAGCAGTCCGTGGATGGTAGCGGCCCTGGAAGAGACCCAGTACTTC,CASSPWMVAALEETQYF
TRBV4-1,few,TRBJ2-7,-,TGCGCCAGCAGCCAGCACTTAGCGGACGGCTACGAGCAGTACTTC,CASSQHLADGYEQYF
TRBV30,-,TRBJ1-1,TRBD1,TGTGCCTGTACTGGACAGGTGAACACTGAAGCTTTCTTT,CACTGQVNTEAFF
TRBV6-6,many,TRBJ1-2,-,TGTGCCAGCAGCTCACCTCAGACAGGATGGTATGGCTACACCTTC,CASSSPQTGWYGYTF
TRBV12-3/TRBV12-4,-,TRBJ2-4,TRBD2,TGTGCCAGCAGTTATACGGGAGGAAAAGGGAACATTCAGTACTTC,CASSYTGGKGNIQYF
TRBV11-2,few,TRBJ1-1,-,TGTGCCAGCAGCTCCCTAGGAGCTTTCTTT,CASSSLGAFF
TRBV4-2,few,TRBJ2-1,-,TGTGCCAGCAGCCAAGCGCGTCTAGCGTCTACATACAATGAGCAGTTCTTC,CASSQARLASTYNEQFF
TRBV24-1,few,TRBJ2-3,-,TGTGCCACCAGTGGCTCTACCACAGATACGCAGTATTTT,CATSGSTTDTQYF
TRBV29-1,many,TRBJ1-2,-,TGCAGCGTTGAGTTTGAAGGGCCCGGTTTGGGCTACACCTTC,CSVEFEGPGLGYTF
TRBV20-1,many,TRBJ2-2,-,TGCAGTGCCAGGACAGTTTCAAACACCGGGGAGCTGTTTTTT,CSARTVSNTGELFF
TRBV9,few,TRBJ2-1,-,TGTGCCAGCAGCGTAGGGGTTAGGGTCGGAGGTGAGCAGTTCTTC,CASSVGVRVGGEQFF
TRBV5-1,few,TRBJ2-1,-,TGCGCCAGCAACCCCAATCGGGACCCCTACAATGAGCAGTTCTTC,CASNPNRDPYNEQFF
TRBV12-3/TRBV12-4,-,TRBJ1-1,TRBD1,TGTGCCAGCAGTTTCCGACAGGGCAACGGGGCTTTCTTT,CASSFRQGNGAFF
TRBV19,-,TRBJ2-3,-,TGTGCCAGTAGTATCCAACCGACAGATACGCAGTATTTT,CASSIQPTDTQYF
TRBV27,-,TRBJ2-6,-,TGTGCCAGCAGGGCAGCTCCCCTCTCTGGGGCCAACGTCCTGACTTTC,CASRAAPLSGANVLTF
TRBV7-3,many,TRBJ2-7,-,TGTGCCAGCAGCTTACAGGGCGGGACCATAATAAACGAGCAGTACTTC,CASSLQGGTIINEQYF
TRBV12-3/TRBV12-4,-,TRBJ1-2,-,TGTGCCAGCAGTTTTCATGGCTACACCTTC,CASSFHGYTF
TRBV10-3,few,TRBJ2-3,-,TGTGCCATCAGTGCCCCCACAGATACGCAGTATTTT,CAISAPTDTQYF
TRBV20-1,many,TRBJ1-3,-,TGCAGTGCTAGCTCCTCAGCCAAACAGGGTAGAAACACCATATATTTT,CSASSSAKQGRNTIYF
TRBV19,-,TRBJ1-5,TRBD1,TGTGCCAGCCACCGTGGGGGGAGCAGGACAGGGGTTGGGAATCAGCCCCAGCATTTT,CASHRGGSRTGVGNQPQHF
TRBV5-1,few,TRBJ2-1,-,TGCGCCAGCAGCTTGGTGGGGCCCGGGCCCTCGTACAATGAGCAGTTCTTC,CASSLVGPGPSYNEQFF
TRBV5-1,-,TRBJ2-3,-,TGCGCCAGCAGCGCCGCCGACACACCGGGGCGGCCCCCCCGACGCCGAGATACGCAGTATTTT,CASSAADTPGRPPRRRDTQYF